These 6 T cell receptor beta chains were sequenced from one sample in a study of cytomegalovirus exposure and HLA in healthy donors (dated by TCRdb to about 2017). Receptors were amplified or captured by the immunoSEQ multiplex PCR assay. Not all clones reach the TCRdb copy of this immuneACCESS table, which keeps in-frame sequences only. Checked studies attribute under half of the gap to unresolved V genes and leave the rest unexplained. Counted in this sample were roughly 100,000 clones; about 85% of them appeared once. The ten largest make up approximately 20% of the sample. Sequenced material: PBMCs. These receptors were collected from a man aged 18-30 years in good health and CMV-seropositive.

This sequence joins TRBV27 and TRBJ2-3, with 10 bases aligning to TRBD2. The length of the CDR3 is 18 residues. Germline V CDR1 and CDR2: MNHEY, SMNVEV (reference sequence). V was clipped by 1 base and J by 4 bases; unmatched bases: 11. Here the CDR3 reads CASSLLIISSGSADTQYF. The CDR3, as DNA: TGTGCCAGCAGTTTATTGATCATCTCTAGCGGGAGTGCAGATACGCAGTATTTT.

V gene TRBV6-6 combines with J gene TRBJ1-1, with D maybe TRBD1 (6 bases). Germline V gives CDR1 MNHNY, CDR2 SVGAGI (reference sequence). The CDR3 extends over 13 amino acids. Trimming cost V 2 bases and J 7 bases, with 11 bases left between them. CDR3 residues: CASSYLQGNEAFF. The DNA for the CDR3 is TGTGCCAGCAGTTACCTGCAGGGGAATGAAGCTTTCTTT.

V and J are TRBV5-4 and TRBJ1-4; D possibly corresponds to TRBD1 (6 bases). Germline V gene sequence: CDR1 SGHNT, CDR2 YYREEE (reference sequence). V was cut by 3 bases and J by 12 bases, with 15 bases left in between. The CDR3 is 13 amino acids. The CDR3 spells CASSSSGVRELFF. CDR3 coding DNA: TGTGCCAGCAGCTCCTCAGGGGTTCGGGAACTGTTTTTT.

The CDR3 spells CASSEAWTQETQYF. The CDR3 coding sequence is TGTGCCAGCAGTGAAGCTTGGACTCAAGAGACCCAGTACTTC. The chain joins TRBV2 to TRBJ2-5, with D perhaps TRBD2 (5 bases). The CDR3 contains 14 residues. Trimming removed 0 bases from V and 2 bases from J, with 7 bases in between. Per germline, CDR1 SNHLY and CDR2 FYNNEI.

This chain connects TRBV7-2 to TRBJ1-5; D gene uncertain. Germline V gene data show CDR1 as SGHTA and CDR2 as FQGNSA. The CDR3 contains 13 residues. V was shortened by 2 bases and J by 9 bases, with 11 bases between the two germline ends. For the CDR3, the DNA is TGTGCCAGCAGCTTATCTATTCCCGGGCCCCAGCATTTT. Its translation: CASSLSIPGPQHF. Supplemented by reference TRBV7-2 and TRBJ1-5, the full variable domain reads GAGVSQSPSNKVTEKGKDVELRCDPISGHTALYWYRQSLGQGLEFLIYFQGNSAPDKSGLPSDRFSAERTGGSVSTLTIQRTQQEDSAVYLCASSLSIPGPQHFGDGTRLSIL.

This chain uses TRBV10-3 with TRBJ2-7; tentative D call: TRBD2 (5 bases). Looked up from germline, CDR1 is ENHRY and CDR2 is SYGVKD. The length of the CDR3 is 16 residues. Between the trimmed V and J ends, which lost 6 bases and 0 bases, there was a span of 18 bases. CDR3 bases: TGTGCCATCAGCGGGATCGGTGCAGGTGCCTCCTACGAGCAGTACTTC. Protein: CAISGIGAGASYEQYF.